Below are 11 T cell receptor beta chains sequenced from a single sample in a study of EBV T-cell therapy then PD-1 blockade in nasopharyngeal carcinoma. The treatment denotes: AdE1-LMPpoly-expanded autologous EBV-specific T-cell therapy followed by anti-PD-1 nivolumab. Antigens for these TCRs are unknown. The method was immunoSEQ multiplex PCR; TCRdb's version includes in-frame clones alone and lacks a portion of them. The sample yields 20,000 to 25,000 clones, 82% seen once. The sample in question was CD8+ T cells from blood, obtained at day -245 from a patient whose treatment included autologous EBV-specific T cells and nivolumab. These receptors originate from a man aged 35 to 55 with nasopharyngeal carcinoma.

This sequence joins TRBV4-1 and TRBJ1-2, with 10 bases lining up with TRBD1. The ends lost 0 bases at V and 3 bases at J; junction bases unmatched: 16. Germline V lookup: CDR1 MGHRA, CDR2 YSYEKL. The CDR3 runs to 20 residues. For the CDR3, the DNA is TGCGCCAGCAGCCAAGAGGGAGTGCGGGACAGGGGAGGGGTGTACTATGGCTACACCTTC. This encodes CASSQEGVRDRGGVYYGYTF.

V gene TRBV6-2 or TRBV6-3 combines with J gene TRBJ2-1, with TRBD2 matching 11 bases. The junction had 4 bases not matched to a gene; V was cut back by 1 base and J by 8 bases. Per germline, CDR1 MNHEY and CDR2 SVGEGT. The length of the CDR3 is 15 residues. DNA for the CDR3: TGTGCCAGCAGTTACTATAGCGGGGGGGCCTATGAGCAGTTCTTC. It codes for CASSYYSGGAYEQFF.

V and J are TRBV6-4 and TRBJ2-1, with TRBD1 matching over 7 bases. The trim removed 5 bases at V and 6 bases at J, leaving 10 bases unmatched. This CDR3 has 15 amino acids. In germline, CDR1 is MRHNA, CDR2 SNTAGT. DNA of the CDR3: TGTGCCAGCAGTCCAGGGCAGTCAGGGGGCAATGAGCAGTTCTTC. This translates into CASSPGQSGGNEQFF.

The chain links TRBV11-1 to TRBJ2-5; 7 positions agree with TRBD2. Germline trimming cut 8 bases from V and 2 bases from J; bases unmatched to any gene: 5. This CDR3 has 13 amino acids. CDR1 and CDR2 from the germline V gene are SGHAT and FQDESV (reference sequence). For the CDR3, the DNA is TGTGCCAGCCTCCCGCGGGGGCAAGAGACCCAGTACTTC. Translating it yields CASLPRGQETQYF.

V usage is TRBV4-2 and J usage is TRBJ1-1; D is undetermined. The V gene's germline CDR1 is LGHNA and CDR2 YNFKEQ. V lost 1 base to trimming and J lost 11 bases, with 8 bases between them. The CDR3 has 11 residues. Here the CDR3 reads CASSQAEGAFF. The CDR3 coding sequence is TGTGCCAGCAGCCAAGCAGAAGGGGCTTTCTTT.

The V and J genes are TRBV3-1 (or the pseudogene TRBV3-2) and TRBJ2-5, with 9 bases that match TRBD2. Trimming took 0 bases from V and 4 from J; bases not matched to a gene: 9. Germline V gene sequence: CDR1 LGHDT, CDR2 YNNKEL (reference sequence). The CDR3 runs 17 residues. The CDR3 loop reads CASSQEGGLAGPETQYF. The DNA of the CDR3 is TGTGCCAGCAGCCAAGAAGGGGGCCTAGCGGGGCCAGAGACCCAGTACTTC.

The rearrangement joins TRBV10-3 to TRBJ2-7, with TRBD1 identical over 7 bases. CDR1 and CDR2 from the germline V gene are ENHRY and SYGVKD. The CDR3 consists of 13 residues. With V trimmed by 8 bases and J by 10 bases, 14 bases remained unmatched. Here the CDR3 reads CAIGTEVEDLQYF. The CDR3, as DNA: TGTGCCATCGGGACAGAAGTGGAAGATTTACAGTACTTC.

The chain employs TRBV2 and TRBJ2-1; D may match TRBD1 or TRBD2 (6 bases each). Germline V gene sequence: CDR1 SNHLY, CDR2 FYNNEI. The CDR3 has 16 amino acids. Trimming removed 10 bases at V and 0 bases at J, with 19 bases between. CDR3 in DNA: TGTGCCAACAGAAGAGGGGGGCCGAGCTCCTACAATGAGCAGTTCTTC. Residues: CANRRGGPSSYNEQFF.

V gene TRBV30 combines with J gene TRBJ1-2, with TRBD1 as a possible D gene (5 bases). The CDR3 is 12 amino acids. V shed 6 bases and J shed 2 bases, with 10 bases lying between them. CDR1 and CDR2 (germline): GTSNPN, SVGIG (reference sequence). The CDR3 loop reads CACTGLNYGYTF. Written as DNA, the CDR3 is TGTGCCTGTACGGGACTGAACTATGGCTACACCTTC.

This chain joins TRBV7-9 and TRBJ2-1; 10 nucleotides align to TRBD1. The V gene end was trimmed by 5 bases and the J gene end by 1 base; junction bases not matched to a gene: 11. Per the germline V gene, CDR1 is SEHNR and CDR2 is FQNEAQ (reference sequence). There are 18 residues in the CDR3. CDR3 sequence: CASSTPGQGTRSYNEQFF. The CDR3 DNA reads as TGTGCCAGCAGCACCCCGGGACAGGGGACCCGATCCTACAATGAGCAGTTCTTC.

This clone was observed a single time. The chain couples TRBV5-1 to TRBJ2-7; tentative D call: TRBD2 (5 bases). The CDR3 length is 16 residues. Trimming removed 0 bases at V and 2 bases at J, with 15 bases between. The V gene's germline CDR1 is SGHRS and CDR2 YFSETQ. CDR3 protein: CASSLAGYGVPYEQYF. CDR3 DNA: TGCGCCAGCAGCTTGGCGGGGTATGGGGTCCCCTACGAGCAGTACTTC. The full variable domain, with the rest looked up from reference TRBV5-1 and TRBJ2-7, is KAGVTQTPRYLIKTRGQQVTLSCSPISGHRSVSWYQQTPGQGLQFLFEYFSETQRNKGNFPGRFSGRQFSNSRSEMNVSTLELGDSALYLCASSLAGYGVPYEQYFGPGTRLTVT.